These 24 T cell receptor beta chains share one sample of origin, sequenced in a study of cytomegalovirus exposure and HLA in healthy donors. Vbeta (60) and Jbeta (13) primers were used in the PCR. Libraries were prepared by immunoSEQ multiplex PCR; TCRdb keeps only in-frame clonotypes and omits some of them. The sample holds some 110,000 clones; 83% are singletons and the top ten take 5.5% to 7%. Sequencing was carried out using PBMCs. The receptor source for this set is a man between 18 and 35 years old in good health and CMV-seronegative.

CDR3 coding DNA: TGTGCTAGTGGGACCTTAGCAGGGGCTGAAGCTTTCTTT. It specifies CASGTLAGAEAFF. The chain is built from TRBV12-5 and TRBJ1-1, with a tentative D call TRBD1 (6 bases). The length of the CDR3 is 13 residues. V was clipped by 6 bases and J by 6 bases, with 14 bases between them. The germline V gene has CDR1 LGHNT and CDR2 FRNRAP.

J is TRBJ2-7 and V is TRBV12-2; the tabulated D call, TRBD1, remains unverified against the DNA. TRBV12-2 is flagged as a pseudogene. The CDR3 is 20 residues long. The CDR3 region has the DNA TGTGCAAGTCGCTTAGCTTTCGAGGAACATCCGGGACAGGGAGTCTACGAGCAGTACTTC. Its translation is CASRLAFEEHPGQGVYEQYF.

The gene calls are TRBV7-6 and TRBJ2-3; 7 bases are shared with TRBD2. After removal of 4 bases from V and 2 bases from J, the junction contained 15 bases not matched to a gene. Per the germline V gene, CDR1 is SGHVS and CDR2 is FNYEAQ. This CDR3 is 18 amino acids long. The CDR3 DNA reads TGTGCCAGCAGCTCTAGGGGCGTGCGGCGGGAGAACACAGATACGCAGTATTTT. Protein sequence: CASSSRGVRRENTDTQYF. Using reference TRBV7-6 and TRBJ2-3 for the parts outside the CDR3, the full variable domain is GAGVSQSPRYKVTKRGQDVALRCDPISGHVSLYWYRQALGQGPEFLTYFNYEAQQDKSGLPNDRFSAERPEGSISTLTIQRTEQRDSAMYRCASSSRGVRRENTDTQYFGPGTRLTVL.

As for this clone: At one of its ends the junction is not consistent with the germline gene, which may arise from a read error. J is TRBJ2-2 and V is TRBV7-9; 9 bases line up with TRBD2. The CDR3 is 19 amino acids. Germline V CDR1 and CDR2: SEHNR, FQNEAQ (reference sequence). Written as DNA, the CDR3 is TGTTCCAGCAGCTTAAGGGCCACAGCGGGAGGTATTAACACCGGGGAGCTGTTTTTT. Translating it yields CSSSLRATAGGINTGELFF.

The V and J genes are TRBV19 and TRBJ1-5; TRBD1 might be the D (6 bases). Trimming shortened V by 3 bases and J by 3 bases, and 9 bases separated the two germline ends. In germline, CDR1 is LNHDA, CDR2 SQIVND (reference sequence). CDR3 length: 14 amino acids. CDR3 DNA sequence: TGTGCCAGTAGTATCAGGGGATTCAATCAGCCCCAGCATTTT. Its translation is CASSIRGFNQPQHF.

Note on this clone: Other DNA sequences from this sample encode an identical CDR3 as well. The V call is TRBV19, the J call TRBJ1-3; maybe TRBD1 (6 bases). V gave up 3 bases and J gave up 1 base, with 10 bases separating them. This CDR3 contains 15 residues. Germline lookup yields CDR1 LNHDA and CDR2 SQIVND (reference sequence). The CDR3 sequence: CASSITGISGNTIYF. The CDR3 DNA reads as TGTGCCAGTAGTATTACAGGGATTTCTGGAAACACCATATATTTT.

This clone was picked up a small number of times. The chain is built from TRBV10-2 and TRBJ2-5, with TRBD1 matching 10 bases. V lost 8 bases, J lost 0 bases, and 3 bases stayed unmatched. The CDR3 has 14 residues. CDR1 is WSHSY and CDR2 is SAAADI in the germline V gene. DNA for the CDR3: TGCGCCAGCGGGGGACAGGGGAACCAAGAGACCCAGTACTTC. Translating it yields CASGGQGNQETQYF.

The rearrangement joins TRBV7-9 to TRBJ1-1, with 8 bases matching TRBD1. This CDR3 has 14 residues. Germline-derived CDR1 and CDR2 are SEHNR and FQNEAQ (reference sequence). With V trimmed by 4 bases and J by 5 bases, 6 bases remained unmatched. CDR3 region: CASSSAGGATEAFF. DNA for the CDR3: TGTGCCAGCAGCTCCGCAGGGGGCGCGACTGAAGCTTTCTTT.

This CDR3 reads CASSRATGDYNEQFF. The CDR3 DNA sequence: TGTGCCAGCAGCCGAGCTACGGGGGATTACAATGAGCAGTTCTTC. The chain recombines TRBV14 with TRBJ2-1; weak D call: TRBD2 (6 bases). The CDR3 covers 15 residues. CDR1 and CDR2 (germline): SGHDN, FVKESK. The V gene lost 4 bases and the J gene lost 4 bases, with 14 bases spanning the gap.

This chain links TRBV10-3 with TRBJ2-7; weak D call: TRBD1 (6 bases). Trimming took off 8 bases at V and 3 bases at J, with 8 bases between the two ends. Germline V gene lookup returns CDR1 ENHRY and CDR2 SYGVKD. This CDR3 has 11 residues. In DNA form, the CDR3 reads TGTGCCATCGGACAGAACTACGAGCAGTACTTC. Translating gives CAIGQNYEQYF.

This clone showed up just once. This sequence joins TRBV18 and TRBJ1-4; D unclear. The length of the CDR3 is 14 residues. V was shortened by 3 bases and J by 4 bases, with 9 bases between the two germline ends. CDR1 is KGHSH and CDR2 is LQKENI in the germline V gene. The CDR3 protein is CASSPKRGNEKLFF. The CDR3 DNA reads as TGTGCCAGCTCACCTAAACGGGGTAATGAAAAACTGTTTTTT.

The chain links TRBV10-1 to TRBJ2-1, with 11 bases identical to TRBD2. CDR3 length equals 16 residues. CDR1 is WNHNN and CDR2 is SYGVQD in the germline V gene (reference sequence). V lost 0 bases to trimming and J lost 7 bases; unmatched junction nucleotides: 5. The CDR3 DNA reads TGCGCCAGCAGTGAGTCGATAGCGGGAGGGGGAAATGAGCAGTTCTTC. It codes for CASSESIAGGGNEQFF.

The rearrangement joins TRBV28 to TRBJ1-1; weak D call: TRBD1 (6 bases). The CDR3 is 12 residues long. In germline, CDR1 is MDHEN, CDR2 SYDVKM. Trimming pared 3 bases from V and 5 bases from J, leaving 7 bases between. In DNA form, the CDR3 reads TGTGCCAGCAGTTTTCAGGGGACTGAAGCTTTCTTT. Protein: CASSFQGTEAFF.

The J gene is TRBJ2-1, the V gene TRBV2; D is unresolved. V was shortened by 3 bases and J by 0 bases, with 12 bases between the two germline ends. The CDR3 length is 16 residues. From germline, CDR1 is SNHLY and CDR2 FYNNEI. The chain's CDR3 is CASSEKLRSSYNEQFF. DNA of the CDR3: TGTGCCAGCAGTGAGAAACTCCGTAGCTCCTACAATGAGCAGTTCTTC.

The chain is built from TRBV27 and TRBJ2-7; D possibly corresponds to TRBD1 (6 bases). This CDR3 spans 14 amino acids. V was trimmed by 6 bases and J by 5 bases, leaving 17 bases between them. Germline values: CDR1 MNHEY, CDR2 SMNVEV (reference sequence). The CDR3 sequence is CASRAVQGLDEQYF. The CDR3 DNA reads TGTGCCAGCAGAGCCGTACAGGGTTTGGACGAGCAGTACTTC.

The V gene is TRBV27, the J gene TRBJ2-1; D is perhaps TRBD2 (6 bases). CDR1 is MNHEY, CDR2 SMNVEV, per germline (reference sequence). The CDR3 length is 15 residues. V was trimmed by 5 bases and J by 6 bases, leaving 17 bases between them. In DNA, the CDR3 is TGTGCCAGCAGTCTCCGGGACTTAGGTCTCAATGAGCAGTTCTTC. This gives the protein CASSLRDLGLNEQFF.

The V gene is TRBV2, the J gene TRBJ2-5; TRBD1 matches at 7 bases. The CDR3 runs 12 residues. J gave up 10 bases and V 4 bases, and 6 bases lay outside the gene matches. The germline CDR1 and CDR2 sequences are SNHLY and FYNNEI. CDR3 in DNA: TGTGCCAGCAGTGGGTCAGGGGGTGTCCAGTACTTC. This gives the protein CASSGSGGVQYF.

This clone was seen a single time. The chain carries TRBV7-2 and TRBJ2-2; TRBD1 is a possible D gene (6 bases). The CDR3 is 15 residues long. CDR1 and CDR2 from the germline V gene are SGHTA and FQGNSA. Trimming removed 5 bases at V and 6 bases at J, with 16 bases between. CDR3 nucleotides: TGTGCCAGCAGCCGTACAGGGAGTTCTCCCGGGGAGCTGTTTTTT. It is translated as CASSRTGSSPGELFF. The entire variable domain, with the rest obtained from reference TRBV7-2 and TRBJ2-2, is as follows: GAGVSQSPSNKVTEKGKDVELRCDPISGHTALYWYRQSLGQGLEFLIYFQGNSAPDKSGLPSDRFSAERTGGSVSTLTIQRTQQEDSAVYLCASSRTGSSPGELFFGEGSRLTVL.

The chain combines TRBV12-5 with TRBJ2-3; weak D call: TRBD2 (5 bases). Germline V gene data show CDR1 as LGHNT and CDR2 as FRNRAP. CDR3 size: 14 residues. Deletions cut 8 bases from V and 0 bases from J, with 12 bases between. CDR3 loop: CASKSPGSTDTQYF. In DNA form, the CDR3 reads TGTGCTAGTAAGTCGCCGGGGAGCACAGATACGCAGTATTTT.

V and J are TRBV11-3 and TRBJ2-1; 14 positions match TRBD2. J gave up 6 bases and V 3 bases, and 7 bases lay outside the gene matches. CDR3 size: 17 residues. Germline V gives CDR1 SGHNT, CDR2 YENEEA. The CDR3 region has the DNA TGTGCCAGCAGCTTCCTCGGGACTAGCGGGAGTTTCAATGAGCAGTTCTTC. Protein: CASSFLGTSGSFNEQFF.

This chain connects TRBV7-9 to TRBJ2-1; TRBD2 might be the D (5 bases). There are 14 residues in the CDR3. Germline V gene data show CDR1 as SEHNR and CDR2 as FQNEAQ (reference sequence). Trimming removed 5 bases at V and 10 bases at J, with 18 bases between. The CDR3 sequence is CASSPGLPPGEQFF. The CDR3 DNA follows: TGTGCCAGCAGCCCTGGACTCCCGCCGGGAGAGCAGTTCTTC.

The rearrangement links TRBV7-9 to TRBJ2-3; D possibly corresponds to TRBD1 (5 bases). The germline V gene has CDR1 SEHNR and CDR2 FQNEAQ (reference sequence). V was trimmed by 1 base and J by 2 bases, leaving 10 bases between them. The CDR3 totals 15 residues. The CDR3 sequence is CASSLGTSATDTQYF. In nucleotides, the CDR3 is TGTGCCAGCAGCTTAGGGACATCCGCCACAGATACGCAGTATTTT.

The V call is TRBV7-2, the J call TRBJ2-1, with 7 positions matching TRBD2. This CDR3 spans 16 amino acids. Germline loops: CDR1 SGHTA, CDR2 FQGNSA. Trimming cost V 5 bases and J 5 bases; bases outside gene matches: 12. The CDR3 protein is CASSPGRASGDNEQFF. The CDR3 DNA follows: TGTGCCAGCAGCCCCGGGCGGGCTAGCGGCGACAATGAGCAGTTCTTC.

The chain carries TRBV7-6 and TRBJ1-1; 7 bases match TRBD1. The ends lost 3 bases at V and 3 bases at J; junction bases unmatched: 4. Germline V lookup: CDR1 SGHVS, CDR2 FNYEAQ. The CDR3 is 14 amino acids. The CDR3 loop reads CASSLGTDHTEAFF. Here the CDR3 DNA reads TGTGCCAGCAGCTTGGGGACAGACCACACTGAAGCTTTCTTT.